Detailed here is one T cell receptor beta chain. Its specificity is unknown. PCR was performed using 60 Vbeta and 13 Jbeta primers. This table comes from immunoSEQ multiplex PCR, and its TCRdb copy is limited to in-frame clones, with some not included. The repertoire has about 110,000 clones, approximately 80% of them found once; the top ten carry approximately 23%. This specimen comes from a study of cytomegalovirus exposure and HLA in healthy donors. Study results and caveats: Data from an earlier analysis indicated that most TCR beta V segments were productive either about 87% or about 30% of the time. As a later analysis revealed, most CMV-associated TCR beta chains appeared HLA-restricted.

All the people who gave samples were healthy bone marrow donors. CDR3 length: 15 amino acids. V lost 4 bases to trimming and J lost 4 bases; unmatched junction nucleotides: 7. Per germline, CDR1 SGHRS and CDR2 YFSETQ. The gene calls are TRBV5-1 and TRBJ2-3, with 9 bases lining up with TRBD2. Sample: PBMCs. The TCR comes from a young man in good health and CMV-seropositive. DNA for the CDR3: TGCGCCAGCAGCGTTACGGGACTAGCTGCAGATACGCAGTATTTT. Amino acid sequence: CASSVTGLAADTQYF.